This is a list of T cell receptor beta chains from one sample in a study of cytomegalovirus exposure and HLA in healthy donors. Only in-frame clones appear in the TCRdb table, and some are missing; sequencing was by immunoSEQ multiplex PCR. The sample yields roughly 150,000 clones, about 85% seen once. Input material: PBMCs. The receptors were sampled from a man younger than 45 in good health and CMV-seropositive. The CDR3 runs from the conserved cysteine through the conserved F or W. The order of the fields is D gene, V gene, clone size, J gene, CDR3 protein, CDR3 DNA. The D gene is left open where the match is weak. Expanded clones get a size class; other rows say once, few or many, or leave the size out.

d_call: TRBD1
v_call: TRBV19
clone_size: NA
j_call: TRBJ2-1
cdr3_aa: CASSDKHRGSLHEQFF
cdr3_nt: TGTGCCAGTAGCGACAAACACAGGGGTAGTCTCCATGAGCAGTTCTTC

d_call: NA
v_call: TRBV9
clone_size: NA
j_call: TRBJ2-2
cdr3_aa: CASSLGGTGELFF
cdr3_nt: TGTGCCAGCAGCCTTGGAGGCACCGGGGAGCTGTTTTTT

d_call: NA
v_call: TRBV13
clone_size: NA
j_call: TRBJ1-2
cdr3_aa: CASSLEYGYTF
cdr3_nt: TGTGCCAGCAGCTTGGAGTATGGCTACACCTTC

d_call: NA
v_call: TRBV19
clone_size: NA
j_call: TRBJ1-1
cdr3_aa: CASSTMTVNTEAFF
cdr3_nt: TGTGCCAGTAGTACAATGACTGTGAACACTGAAGCTTTCTTT

d_call: NA
v_call: TRBV9
clone_size: NA
j_call: TRBJ2-7
cdr3_aa: CASSGPGTRPYEQYF
cdr3_nt: TGTGCCAGCAGCGGTCCCGGGACAAGACCCTACGAGCAGTACTTC

d_call: NA
v_call: TRBV6-6
clone_size: NA
j_call: TRBJ2-3
cdr3_aa: CASSYSAQGRDTQYF
cdr3_nt: TGTGCCAGCAGTTACTCTGCTCAGGGGAGAGATACGCAGTATTTT

d_call: TRBD1
v_call: TRBV14
clone_size: once
j_call: TRBJ1-1
cdr3_aa: CASSHIDRGSNTEAFF
cdr3_nt: TGTGCCAGCAGCCACATCGACAGGGGAAGTAACACTGAAGCTTTCTTT

d_call: TRBD1
v_call: TRBV5-1
clone_size: NA
j_call: TRBJ1-4
cdr3_aa: CASSPGTGAEKLFF
cdr3_nt: TGCGCCAGCAGCCCGGGGACAGGGGCGGAAAAACTGTTTTTT

d_call: NA
v_call: TRBV19
clone_size: NA
j_call: TRBJ1-6
cdr3_aa: CASSIGTGWYNSPLHF
cdr3_nt: TGTGCCAGTAGTATTGGAACAGGGTGGTATAATTCACCCCTCCACTTT

d_call: NA
v_call: TRBV29-1
clone_size: NA
j_call: TRBJ2-5
cdr3_aa: CSVAPTRQQETQYF
cdr3_nt: TGCAGCGTTGCACCGACCAGACAACAAGAGACCCAGTACTTC

d_call: TRBD1
v_call: TRBV29-1
clone_size: NA
j_call: TRBJ2-2
cdr3_aa: CSADRGTGELFF
cdr3_nt: TGCAGCGCCGACAGGGGCACCGGGGAGCTGTTTTTT

d_call: TRBD2
v_call: TRBV7-9
clone_size: NA
j_call: TRBJ2-3
cdr3_aa: CASSPGTSGEGDTQYF
cdr3_nt: TGTGCCAGCAGCCCGGGGACTAGCGGGGAGGGAGATACGCAGTATTTT

d_call: NA
v_call: TRBV7-9
clone_size: NA
j_call: TRBJ1-1
cdr3_aa: CASSRMAGEAFF
cdr3_nt: TGTGCCAGCAGCCGAATGGCGGGTGAAGCTTTCTTT

d_call: TRBD2
v_call: TRBV6-5
clone_size: NA
j_call: TRBJ2-1
cdr3_aa: CASRGTSGHNEQFF
cdr3_nt: TGTGCCAGCCGCGGGACTAGCGGGCACAATGAGCAGTTCTTC

d_call: NA
v_call: TRBV7-6
clone_size: NA
j_call: TRBJ2-1
cdr3_aa: CASSSRTVSYNEQFF
cdr3_nt: TGTGCCAGCAGCTCGCGGACAGTTTCATACAATGAGCAGTTCTTC

d_call: NA
v_call: TRBV6-5
clone_size: NA
j_call: TRBJ1-1
cdr3_aa: CASSGGGREAFF
cdr3_nt: TGTGCCAGCAGTGGGGGGGGACGGGAAGCTTTCTTT

d_call: TRBD2
v_call: TRBV7-6
clone_size: NA
j_call: TRBJ2-3
cdr3_aa: CASSLGAGDTDTQYF
cdr3_nt: TGTGCCAGCAGCTTAGGAGCGGGGGATACAGATACGCAGTATTTT

d_call: NA
v_call: TRBV6-1
clone_size: NA
j_call: TRBJ2-2
cdr3_aa: CASSEGFQGGTGELFF
cdr3_nt: TGTGCCAGCAGTGAAGGATTCCAGGGTGGGACCGGGGAGCTGTTTTTT

d_call: TRBD1
v_call: TRBV7-6
clone_size: NA
j_call: TRBJ2-2
cdr3_aa: CASSNRDRGKSELFF
cdr3_nt: TGTGCCAGCAGCAACCGGGACAGGGGGAAATCAGAGCTGTTTTTT

d_call: TRBD2
v_call: TRBV7-2
clone_size: NA
j_call: TRBJ2-5
cdr3_aa: CASSLGKAGLRETQYF
cdr3_nt: TGTGCCAGCAGCTTAGGGAAAGCGGGGTTGCGAGAGACCCAGTACTTC

d_call: TRBD1
v_call: TRBV6-5
clone_size: NA
j_call: TRBJ2-4
cdr3_aa: CASSYTGTGVNIQYF
cdr3_nt: TGTGCCAGCAGTTACACCGGGACAGGGGTGAACATTCAGTACTTC

d_call: NA
v_call: TRBV6-4
clone_size: NA
j_call: TRBJ1-5
cdr3_aa: CASSDSIEVRGMVLGQPQHF
cdr3_nt: TGTGCCAGCAGTGACTCGATCGAGGTAAGGGGGATGGTTTTAGGTCAGCCCCAGCATTTT

d_call: TRBD2
v_call: TRBV11-2
clone_size: NA
j_call: TRBJ2-1
cdr3_aa: CASSSPASGGLYNEQFF
cdr3_nt: TGTGCCAGCAGCTCCCCGGCTAGCGGGGGCCTGTACAATGAGCAGTTCTTC

d_call: NA
v_call: TRBV5-1
clone_size: NA
j_call: TRBJ2-3
cdr3_aa: CASSPGQRGDTQYF
cdr3_nt: TGCGCCAGCAGCCCAGGACAGAGAGGAGATACGCAGTATTTT

d_call: NA
v_call: TRBV4-2
clone_size: NA
j_call: TRBJ1-2
cdr3_aa: CASSPGGGNYGYTF
cdr3_nt: TGTGCCAGCAGCCCGGGTGGGGGCAACTATGGCTACACCTTC

d_call: TRBD1
v_call: TRBV5-1
clone_size: NA
j_call: TRBJ1-1
cdr3_aa: CASSPGQGNTEAFF
cdr3_nt: TGCGCCAGCAGCCCGGGACAGGGTAACACTGAAGCTTTCTTT

d_call: NA
v_call: TRBV5-1
clone_size: NA
j_call: TRBJ1-5
cdr3_aa: CASSVQGNQPQHF
cdr3_nt: TGCGCCAGCAGCGTCCAGGGGAATCAGCCCCAGCATTTT